This TCR beta chain was profiled in a study of shared clonotypes between healthy human individuals. The protocol was immunoSEQ multiplex PCR, while the TCRdb copy is restricted to in-frame clones and leaves out a portion. Found here are some 1.5 million clones, roughly 96% of them singletons; the top ten hold approximately 1.2%. Trimming removed 6 bases from V and 1 base from J, with 22 bases in between. The CDR3 sequence is 19 residues long. CDR1 is SEHNR and CDR2 is FQNEAQ in the germline V gene (reference sequence). Material for sequencing was naive CD4+ T cells sorted from blood. Subset described: CD45RA+ positively selected. The origin of this receptor is a young man in good health. The rearrangement joins TRBV7-9 to TRBJ2-6; D unresolved. The DNA of the CDR3 is TGTGCCAGCAGTGTTCAGGTTCGTAATGGGAAATCTGGGGCCAACGTCCTGACTTTC. Its protein product is CASSVQVRNGKSGANVLTF. The full variable domain, its missing parts supplied by reference TRBV7-9 and TRBJ2-6, is DTGVSQNPRHKITKRGQNVTFRCDPISEHNRLYWYRQTLGQGPEFLTYFQNEAQLEKSRLLSDRFSAERPKGSFSTLEIQRTEQGDSAMYLCASSVQVRNGKSGANVLTFGAGSRLTVL.